One sample yielded the 5 T cell receptor beta chains listed below, sequenced in a study of CD8 T cells in ankylosing spondylitis. Study outcomes and limitations: About 8 highly homologous variants made up a TCR beta motif, and this motif appeared characteristic of ankylosing spondylitis blood.

TCRdb reanalysed the 5' RACE reads using MiXCR and keeps one entry per CDR3 protein. The sample includes around 890,000 distinct CDR3 sequences, around 11% of them seen just once. Their specific antigens are unknown. Sequencing was carried out using blood, either unsorted or a sorted T cell fraction (not recorded which). These receptors all stem from a male donor with ankylosing spondylitis.

This clonotype has a handful of counts. The CDR3 nucleotides read TGTGCCAGCAGTCGGCCGGGACAGGGATTTTCCTACGAGCAGTACTTC. The encoded protein is CASSRPGQGFSYEQYF. The genes are TRBV6-1 and TRBJ2-7; TRBD1 agrees at 9 bases. The germline V gene encodes CDR1 MNHNS and CDR2 SASEGT. The CDR3 contains 16 residues. V shed 5 bases and J 1 base; nucleotides not matched to a gene: 9.

This clonotype occurred a few times. The chain employs TRBV11-3 and TRBJ2-7; 10 bases align to TRBD2. V dropped 1 base and J dropped 4; count of bases not matched to a gene: 4. Per germline, CDR1 SGHNT and CDR2 YENEEA. CDR3 size: 15 residues. CDR3 region: CASSLGPSGSYEQYF. CDR3 coding DNA: TGTGCCAGCAGCTTAGGCCCTAGCGGGAGTTACGAGCAGTACTTC.

The rearrangement joins TRBV27 to TRBJ2-3, with unresolved D. V was cut by 3 bases and J by 2 bases, with 6 bases left in between. The length of the CDR3 is 13 residues. Germline CDR1 is MNHEY and CDR2 is SMNVEV (reference sequence). Written as DNA, the CDR3 is TGTGCCAGCAGTTTCCCCTTCACAGATACGCAGTATTTT. Translating it yields CASSFPFTDTQYF.

This clonotype was recorded many times. This rearrangement joins TRBV24-1 to TRBJ1-1; maybe TRBD1 (6 bases). This CDR3 has 13 residues. Trimming removed 7 bases at V and 1 base at J, with 9 bases between. CDR1 is KGHDR, CDR2 SFDVKD, per germline. CDR3 in amino acids: CATRPDRNTEAFF. CDR3 bases: TGTGCCACCAGGCCGGACAGGAACACTGAAGCTTTCTTT.

Concerning this clonotype: The missing conserved phenylalanine or tryptophan at the end of this CDR3 makes a read error likely. This rearrangement joins TRBV20-1 to TRBJ2-7; D is unresolved. CDR3 length: 12 residues. V was trimmed by 6 bases and J by 2 bases, leaving 11 bases between them. Germline V gene data show CDR1 as DFQATT and CDR2 as SNEGSKA (reference sequence). The DNA of the CDR3 is TGCAGTGCCCTGGTATGGACCTACGAGCAGTACTCC. It is translated as CSALVWTYEQYS.